The 19 T cell receptor gamma chains given below trace back to one sample, sequenced in a study of gamma delta lymphoproliferative disorders and STAT genes. TCRdb re-processed the multiplex PCR reads via CATT. The table shows 2,000 to 2,500 gamma-chain clones, with over 9.5% occurring only once. The receptor sequences were amplified from genomic DNA of peripheral blood mononuclear cells. Sample: blood. The receptors derive from a human donor in good health.

This clone is judged medium-sized. The rearrangement links TRGV3 to TRGJ1 or TRGJ2. Here the J gene came from matching the DNA to germline, since TCRdb omits it. The CDR3 has 18 residues. Germline CDR1 VTNTFY, CDR2 YDVSTARD (reference sequence). J lost 3 bases, V lost 0 bases, and 17 bases had no gene match. CDR3 sequence: CATWDRPDEERGYYKKLF. CDR3 in DNA: TGTGCCACCTGGGACAGGCCGGATGAGGAAAGGGGTTATTATAAGAAACTCTTT.

By share, this clone ranks as medium-sized. The chain joins TRGV4 to TRGJ1 or TRGJ2. As TCRdb names no J gene, one was assigned here on the basis of a DNA match to germline. Germline V gives CDR1 EGSTGY, CDR2 YDSYTSSV. The CDR3 has 15 residues. J was trimmed by 9 bases and V by 0 bases; bases with no gene match: 14. CDR3 in amino acids: CATWDGPSRSIKKLF. The CDR3 DNA is TGTGCCACCTGGGATGGGCCTTCTCGATCCATTAAGAAACTCTTT.

Relative to its sample, this clone is medium-sized (0.01 to 0.1%). V is TRGV4 and J is TRGJ1 or TRGJ2. No J gene is reported in TCRdb; it was inferred here by comparing the DNA with germline. After removal of 9 bases from V and 2 bases from J, the junction contained 10 bases not matched to a gene. CDR1 EGSTGY and CDR2 YDSYTSSV come from the germline V gene. This CDR3 spans 13 amino acids. CDR3 sequence reads: CATPVAHYYKKLF. CDR3 nucleotide sequence: TGTGCCACCCCAGTGGCTCATTATTATAAGAAACTCTTT.

This clone is classed as medium-sized. V usage is TRGV10 and J usage is TRGJ1 or TRGJ2. TCRdb gives no J gene; it was assigned here by matching the DNA to germline. TRGV10 is an ORF for which the function is uncertain. Trimming removed 8 bases from V and 6 bases from J; junction bases left unmatched: 11. The CDR3 is made up of 13 amino acids. The CDR3 DNA is TGTGCTGCGTGGGATCCTCATGGTTATAAGAAACTCTTT. Translating gives CAAWDPHGYKKLF.

This clone has a single count. Here the V gene is TRGV10, but the J gene went uncalled. Being an ORF, TRGV10 has a function that is uncertain. The CDR3 consists of 14 residues. The CDR3: CAAWDYPLAYKKLF. The DNA of the CDR3 is TGTGCTGCGTGGGATTATCCCCTTGCTTATAAGAAACTTTTT.

This chain uses TRGV3 with TRGJ1 or TRGJ2. The J gene, absent from TCRdb, was called here by matching the DNA to germline. The CDR3 totals 10 residues. After removal of 10 bases from V and 4 bases from J, the junction contained 4 bases not matched to a gene. Germline CDR1 is VTNTFY and CDR2 is YDVSTARD (reference sequence). CDR3 sequence: CATWYYKKLF. CDR3 nucleotide sequence: TGTGCCACGTGGTATTATAAGAAACTCTTT.

Of note for this clone: The junction and the germline gene differ at one end; a read error may be behind it. The chain is built from TRGV4 and TRGJ1 or TRGJ2. Because TCRdb records no J gene, it was assigned here through a match of the DNA to germline. The CDR3 loop spans 11 amino acids. In germline, CDR1 is EGSTGY, CDR2 YDSYTSSV. The CDR3 region is CATWNNYKKLF. For the CDR3, the DNA is TGTGCCACCTGGAATAATTATAAGAAACTCTTT.

By proportion, this clone is medium-sized. In DNA, the CDR3 is TGTGCCTTGTGGGAGGGTGATAAGAAACTCTTT. Its translation is CALWEGDKKLF. The rearrangement links TRGV9 to TRGJ1 or TRGJ2. The J gene, left out of TCRdb, was set here by checking the DNA against germline. The CDR3 extends over 11 amino acids. Germline V gene lookup returns CDR1 GITISATS and CDR2 ISYDGTV (reference sequence). Trimming at V came to 2 bases and at J to 8 bases, leaving 3 bases not matched to a gene.

Within the sample, this clone is medium-sized (0.01 to 0.1%). The J gene is TRGJ1 or TRGJ2, the V gene TRGV9. Here the J gene came from matching the DNA to germline, since TCRdb omits it. V shed 1 base, J shed 8 bases, and the junction held 5 bases outside the gene matches. Germline V lookup: CDR1 GITISATS, CDR2 ISYDGTV (reference sequence). The CDR3 runs 12 residues. CDR3 nucleotides: TGTGCCTTGTGGGAGGTTCCGCATAAGAAACTCTTT. It is translated as CALWEVPHKKLF.

Judged by abundance, this clone is medium-sized. This chain joins TRGV2 and TRGJ1 or TRGJ2. The J gene is absent in TCRdb and was assigned here via DNA matching to germline. The V and J ends lost 1 base and 5 bases, in that order; junction bases with no gene match: 2. CDR3 length: 12 amino acids. Germline CDR1 is EGSNGY and CDR2 is YDSYNSKV. The CDR3 spells CATWDGDYKKLF. CDR3 DNA sequence: TGTGCCACCTGGGACGGCGATTATAAGAAACTCTTT.

The chain couples TRGV4 to TRGJP1. Here the J gene came from matching the DNA to germline, since TCRdb omits it. The CDR3 totals 14 residues. The V gene's germline CDR1 is EGSTGY and CDR2 YDSYTSSV. V lost 12 bases and J lost 2; bases outside the gene matches: 12. The CDR3 loop reads CASRGRTTGWFKIF. CDR3 bases: TGTGCCTCACGCGGGCGGACCACTGGTTGGTTCAAGATATTT.

This clone is medium-sized by share. This rearrangement joins TRGV2 to TRGJP2. Here the J gene came from matching the DNA to germline, since TCRdb omits it. V gave up 3 bases and J gave up 10 bases; unmatched junction bases: 8. The CDR3 loop spans 13 amino acids. Germline V gene sequence: CDR1 EGSNGY, CDR2 YDSYNSKV. The chain's CDR3 is CATWDFKIWIKTF. The CDR3 DNA follows: TGTGCCACCTGGGACTTTAAGATTTGGATCAAGACGTTT.

Within the sample, this clone is medium-sized. This chain connects TRGV11 to TRGJ1 or TRGJ2. The J gene comes from matching the DNA to germline here; TCRdb lacks it. TRGV11 is marked as an open reading frame, function uncertain. With V trimmed by 0 bases and J by 11 bases, 4 bases remained unmatched. The CDR3 length is 12 residues. The CDR3 DNA reads TGTGCCTGCTGGATTAGGCACGAGGAGAAACTCTTT. Translating gives CACWIRHEEKLF.

This clone is termed medium-sized. The V and J genes are TRGV4 and TRGJ1 or TRGJ2. Here the J gene came from matching the DNA to germline, since TCRdb omits it. Germline assignment: CDR1 EGSTGY and CDR2 YDSYTSSV. This CDR3 contains 13 residues. V shed 0 bases and J 6 bases; nucleotides not matched to a gene: 5. CDR3 coding DNA: TGTGCCACCTGGGATGGGATGGCTTATAAGAAACTCTTT. This translates into CATWDGMAYKKLF.

A word on this clone: The DNA is omitted, as the CDR3 cannot be located on it reliably, and the CDR3 follows TCRdb's listing. Here the V gene is TRGV10, but the J gene went uncalled. TRGV10 is designated an ORF whose function remains uncertain. Inclusive of both ends, the CDR3 amounts to 18 amino acids. The CDR3 sequence is CAAWDYIIRNSLAVEQHF.

In this sample, this clone is medium-sized (0.01 to 0.1%). The V gene is TRGV5, the J gene TRGJ1 or TRGJ2. Germline matching of the DNA provided the J gene here, since TCRdb leaves it blank. Germline CDR1 VINAFY, CDR2 YDVSNSKD. Trimming took 3 bases from V and 3 from J; bases not matched to a gene: 11. The CDR3 sequence is 15 residues long. The CDR3 protein is CATWDAAPFYYKKLF. CDR3 nucleotides: TGTGCCACCTGGGACGCGGCCCCCTTTTATTATAAGAAACTCTTT.

This clone was seen a handful of times. The V and J genes are TRGV2 and TRGJ1 or TRGJ2. The J gene, missing from TCRdb, was assigned here through DNA to germline matching. This CDR3 contains 11 residues. CDR1 is EGSNGY and CDR2 is YDSYNSKV in the germline V gene. V was pared by 0 bases and J by 11 bases, with 4 bases of the junction left unmatched. This CDR3 reads CATWDGGEKLF. The CDR3 DNA reads as TGTGCCACCTGGGACGGGGGGGAGAAACTCTTT.

By proportion, this clone is medium-sized. Other DNA sequences in this specimen translate into the identical CDR3. The chain uses TRGV9 and TRGJP. Here the J gene came from matching the DNA to germline, since TCRdb omits it. Germline V gives CDR1 GITISATS, CDR2 ISYDGTV (reference sequence). The CDR3 runs to 16 residues. With 2 bases clipped from V and 4 bases from J, the junction kept 2 bases outside the gene matches. The chain's CDR3 is CALWEAQELGKKIKVF. The CDR3 DNA reads as TGTGCCTTGTGGGAGGCCCAAGAGTTGGGCAAAAAAATCAAGGTATTT.

By share, this clone ranks as medium-sized. V and J are TRGV8 and TRGJ1 or TRGJ2. TCRdb offers no J gene call, so here the DNA was matched to germline to obtain one. CDR3 length: 13 amino acids. Losses at the gene ends were 2 bases for V and 3 bases for J; bases not matched to a gene: 4. Germline V gene lookup returns CDR1 VENAVY and CDR2 YDSYNSRV. Here the CDR3 reads CATWDNPYYKKLF. In DNA, the CDR3 is TGTGCCACCTGGGATAATCCTTATTATAAGAAACTCTTT.